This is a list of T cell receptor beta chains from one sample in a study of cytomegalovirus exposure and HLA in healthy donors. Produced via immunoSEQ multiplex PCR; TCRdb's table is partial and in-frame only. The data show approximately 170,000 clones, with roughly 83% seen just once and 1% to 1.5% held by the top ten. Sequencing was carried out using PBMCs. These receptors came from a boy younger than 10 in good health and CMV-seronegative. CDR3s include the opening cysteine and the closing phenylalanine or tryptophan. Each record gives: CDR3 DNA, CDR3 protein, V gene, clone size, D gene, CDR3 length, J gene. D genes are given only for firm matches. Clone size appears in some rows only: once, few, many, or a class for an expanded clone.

CDR3 DNA: TGTGCCAGCAGTTACTTAGGCGGGGACGGCTACACCTTC
CDR3 protein: CASSYLGGDGYTF
V gene: TRBV6-5
clone size: once
D gene: NA
CDR3 length: 13
J gene: TRBJ1-2

CDR3 DNA: TGTGCCAGTACTCAGGGTGTGAAGGCGGGAGGCTACACCTTC
CDR3 protein: CASTQGVKAGGYTF
V gene: TRBV19
clone size: NA
D gene: NA
CDR3 length: 14
J gene: TRBJ1-2

CDR3 DNA: TGTGCCAGCAGCTTAGCGGGCAGGGCAGCCTACGAGCAGTACTTC
CDR3 protein: CASSLAGRAAYEQYF
V gene: TRBV7-8
clone size: NA
D gene: NA
CDR3 length: 15
J gene: TRBJ2-7

CDR3 DNA: TGTGCCAGTAGTATAGGCTCAGGTACCTATGGCTACACCTTC
CDR3 protein: CASSIGSGTYGYTF
V gene: TRBV19
clone size: few
D gene: NA
CDR3 length: 14
J gene: TRBJ1-2

CDR3 DNA: TGTGCCAGTCAAGAGGGTACCGGGGAGCTGTTTTTT
CDR3 protein: CASQEGTGELFF
V gene: TRBV19
clone size: NA
D gene: NA
CDR3 length: 12
J gene: TRBJ2-2

CDR3 DNA: TGTGCCAGTAGTATAACGAGATTCTCTGGGGCCAACGTCCTGACTTTC
CDR3 protein: CASSITRFSGANVLTF
V gene: TRBV19
clone size: few
D gene: NA
CDR3 length: 16
J gene: TRBJ2-6

CDR3 DNA: TGCGCCAGCAGCCCGACAGGGTCGAACACTGAAGCTTTCTTT
CDR3 protein: CASSPTGSNTEAFF
V gene: TRBV5-1
clone size: NA
D gene: TRBD1
CDR3 length: 14
J gene: TRBJ1-1

CDR3 DNA: TGTGCCAGCAGCTTATGGGGGGGCGAGGGTGAGCAGTTCTTC
CDR3 protein: CASSLWGGEGEQFF
V gene: TRBV7-2
clone size: NA
D gene: NA
CDR3 length: 14
J gene: TRBJ2-1

CDR3 DNA: TGTGCCAGCAGCGTAGAGGACAGGGTGGCGGAAAAACTGTTTTTT
CDR3 protein: CASSVEDRVAEKLFF
V gene: TRBV9
clone size: NA
D gene: TRBD1
CDR3 length: 15
J gene: TRBJ1-4

CDR3 DNA: TGTGCCAGCAGAGGGATCGGGAGTAGCTCTGGAAACACCATATATTTT
CDR3 protein: CASRGIGSSSGNTIYF
V gene: TRBV5-5
clone size: NA
D gene: NA
CDR3 length: 16
J gene: TRBJ1-3

CDR3 DNA: TGCGCCAGCAGCGCCCTGAGGGCGGGGGGATCAGATACGCAGTATTTT
CDR3 protein: CASSALRAGGSDTQYF
V gene: TRBV4-3
clone size: NA
D gene: TRBD2
CDR3 length: 16
J gene: TRBJ2-3

CDR3 DNA: TGTGCCAGCAGCCCCGCCCAGGGGGTACTCTATGGCTACACCTTC
CDR3 protein: CASSPAQGVLYGYTF
V gene: TRBV7-9
clone size: NA
D gene: TRBD1
CDR3 length: 15
J gene: TRBJ1-2

CDR3 DNA: TGTGCCAGCTCACCACCAACGGGGGACGGGCAAGAGACCCAGTACTTC
CDR3 protein: CASSPPTGDGQETQYF
V gene: TRBV18
clone size: once
D gene: NA
CDR3 length: 16
J gene: TRBJ2-5

CDR3 DNA: TGTGCCAGCTCACCCGGACAGAATCAGCCCCAGCATTTT
CDR3 protein: CASSPGQNQPQHF
V gene: TRBV18
clone size: NA
D gene: NA
CDR3 length: 13
J gene: TRBJ1-5

CDR3 DNA: TGTGCCTGGATCGGACAGGGGTACACTGAAGCTTTCTTT
CDR3 protein: CAWIGQGYTEAFF
V gene: TRBV30
clone size: NA
D gene: TRBD1
CDR3 length: 13
J gene: TRBJ1-1

CDR3 DNA: TGTGCCAGCAGACAGGGTGGGGCAGATACGCAGTATTTT
CDR3 protein: CASRQGGADTQYF
V gene: TRBV2
clone size: NA
D gene: NA
CDR3 length: 13
J gene: TRBJ2-3

CDR3 DNA: TGTGCCAGCAGTGCAGGGGGCCGGACTGAAGCTTTCTTT
CDR3 protein: CASSAGGRTEAFF
V gene: TRBV6-5
clone size: once
D gene: TRBD1
CDR3 length: 13
J gene: TRBJ1-1